The rows below give T cell receptor beta chains drawn from one sample of a study of blood T cell repertoires in COVID-19. Method: immunoSEQ multiplex PCR; TCRdb's copy keeps in-frame clones and lacks some. Found here are some 120,000 clones, more than 70% of them singletons; the top ten hold about 5.7%. Material: peripheral blood. The source is a human donor in a cohort sampled during active COVID-19. Both conserved end residues are part of each CDR3. D genes are given only for firm matches. Clone size, where shown, is once, few, many, or a class for clones that have expanded.

-	TRBV27	TRBJ2-7	TRBD2	TGTGCCAGCAGTTTATCTCGCGGGAGTATACACGAGCAGTACTTC	CASSLSRGSIHEQYF
once	TRBV2	TRBJ2-4	-	TGTGCCAGCAGTCCAACTGGGAGTATCTTAGCCAAAAACATTCAGTACTTC	CASSPTGSILAKNIQYF
-	TRBV2	TRBJ2-1	-	TGTGCCAGCACCTTTGACAGCTCCTACAATGAGCAGTTCTTC	CASTFDSSYNEQFF
-	TRBV4-1	TRBJ2-2	TRBD2	TGCGCCAGCAGCCGGGAGGGCCCAGTCACCGGGGAGCTGTTTTTT	CASSREGPVTGELFF
-	TRBV19	TRBJ1-5	-	TGTGCCAGTAGTATCCTACAGGGAGAACAGCCCCAGCATTTT	CASSILQGEQPQHF
-	TRBV19	TRBJ2-5	TRBD1	TGTGCCAGTAGTATGAGACAGGGACAAGAGACCCAGTACTTC	CASSMRQGQETQYF
-	TRBV7-7	TRBJ2-5	TRBD1	TGTGCTAGCAGCTTAGCCGGGACAGGGGAGGAGACCCAGTACTTC	CASSLAGTGEETQYF
-	TRBV5-1	TRBJ1-2	-	TGCGCCAGCAGCTTGTATGGAGGCAGTGACCCCTATGGCTACACCTTC	CASSLYGGSDPYGYTF
once	TRBV10-2	TRBJ2-7	TRBD2	TGCGCCAGCAGTGAGCTTACTAGCGGACCTACGGCCGAGCAGTACTTC	CASSELTSGPTAEQYF
-	TRBV5-1	TRBJ2-1	TRBD2	TGCGCCAGCAGCTGGACTAGCGGGACCTACAATGAGCAGTTCTTC	CASSWTSGTYNEQFF
-	TRBV7-6	TRBJ2-2	-	TGTGCCAGCAGCTTAAGGGGCGCCACCGGGGAGCTGTTTTTT	CASSLRGATGELFF
-	TRBV9	TRBJ2-3	TRBD2	TGTGCCAGCAGCGTATATTCGACTAGCGGGAGTGAAGATACGCAGTATTTT	CASSVYSTSGSEDTQYF
once	TRBV11-2	TRBJ2-7	-	TGTGCCAGCAGACACGACAGCGCCTACGAGCAGTACTTC	CASRHDSAYEQYF
-	TRBV4-1	TRBJ2-1	-	TGCGCCAGCAGCCAAGATCGGGATCGAAATGAGCAGTTCTTC	CASSQDRDRNEQFF
-	TRBV10-3	TRBJ2-7	-	TGTGCCATCAGTGAAGGCGGGAACCCCCTGGACGAGCAGTACTTC	CAISEGGNPLDEQYF
few	TRBV30	TRBJ2-7	TRBD1	TGTGCCTGGAGTAGACAGGGCATCGAGCAGTACTTC	CAWSRQGIEQYF
-	TRBV25-1	TRBJ2-7	TRBD1	TGTGCCAGCGGACCCTCGGGACAGGGGAAGTCCGAGCAGTACTTC	CASGPSGQGKSEQYF
-	TRBV19	TRBJ1-2	-	TGTGCCAGTAGTATTGATAGGGGCAGCTATGGCTACACCTTC	CASSIDRGSYGYTF
-	TRBV27	TRBJ1-4	-	TGTGCCAGCAGTTACGGAGGGTGGCAGGCGGGAAAACTGTTTTTT	CASSYGGWQAGKLFF
-	TRBV6-6	TRBJ2-3	-	TGTGCCAGCAGTTACGAAGTTACTACAGATACGCAGTATTTT	CASSYEVTTDTQYF
few	TRBV19	TRBJ1-2	TRBD1	TGTGCCAGTAGTGAGACAGGGGCGGAAGGCTACACCTTC	CASSETGAEGYTF
-	TRBV5-4	TRBJ2-3	TRBD2	TGTGCCAGCAGCTCCGGGACTAGCGGGACCACAGATACGCAGTATTTT	CASSSGTSGTTDTQYF
once	TRBV18	TRBJ2-6	TRBD2	TGTGCCAGCTCACCACGGGCGGGGGGTAACTCTGGGGCCAACGTCCTGACTTTC	CASSPRAGGNSGANVLTF
-	TRBV7-6	TRBJ2-7	TRBD1	TGTGCCAGCAGCTTAGGTGGGACAGCGACCTACGAGCAGTACTTC	CASSLGGTATYEQYF
once	TRBV7-2	TRBJ2-1	TRBD2	TGTGCCAGCAGCCCCGGGACTAGCGGGAGCTCCCACAATGAGCAGTTCTTC	CASSPGTSGSSHNEQFF
-	TRBV5-4	TRBJ2-1	-	TGTGCCAGCAGCTTGGCAGCGTCCCTATCGGGTGAGCAGTTCTTC	CASSLAASLSGEQFF
-	TRBV11-2	TRBJ2-7	TRBD1	TGTGCCAGCAGCGAGGGGGGGACAGGGGTTCTGGAGCAGTACTTC	CASSEGGTGVLEQYF
-	TRBV6-4	TRBJ2-3	TRBD1	TGTGCCAGCAGCCGACAGGGGGCGGGAGGCACAGATACGCAGTATTTT	CASSRQGAGGTDTQYF
-	TRBV25-1	TRBJ2-1	TRBD2	TGTGCCAGCAGTGAAGGGGAGGGCTGGAATGAGCAGTTCTTC	CASSEGEGWNEQFF
-	TRBV4-1	TRBJ1-2	-	TGCGCCAGCAGCCAAGAGGGGGCAGAAGATGGCTACACCTTC	CASSQEGAEDGYTF
-	TRBV6-2/TRBV6-3	TRBJ1-3	-	TGTGCCAGCAGCCGACAGAATGGAAACACCATATATTTT	CASSRQNGNTIYF
-	TRBV5-4	TRBJ2-5	-	TGTGCCAGCAGCTTAAGTCTAGGAGAGGAGACCCAGTACTTC	CASSLSLGEETQYF
once	TRBV7-9	TRBJ1-3	TRBD1	TGTGCCAGCAGCTTGATGACAGGGGTTGTCGGAAACACCATATATTTT	CASSLMTGVVGNTIYF
-	TRBV4-1	TRBJ2-5	-	TGCGCCAGCAGCGACCAAGCGTTTAGAAGTCAAGAGACCCAGTACTTC	CASSDQAFRSQETQYF
-	TRBV5-1	TRBJ2-1	TRBD2	TGCGCCAGCAGCAATAGCGGGGGCTCCTACAATGAGCAGTTCTTC	CASSNSGGSYNEQFF
-	TRBV5-4	TRBJ2-3	-	TGTGCCAGCAGCCCGGACGGGGTCACAGATACGCAGTATTTT	CASSPDGVTDTQYF
-	TRBV5-6	TRBJ1-4	-	TGTGCCAGCAGCTTGGTAGGGGTTAATGAAAAACTGTTTTTT	CASSLVGVNEKLFF